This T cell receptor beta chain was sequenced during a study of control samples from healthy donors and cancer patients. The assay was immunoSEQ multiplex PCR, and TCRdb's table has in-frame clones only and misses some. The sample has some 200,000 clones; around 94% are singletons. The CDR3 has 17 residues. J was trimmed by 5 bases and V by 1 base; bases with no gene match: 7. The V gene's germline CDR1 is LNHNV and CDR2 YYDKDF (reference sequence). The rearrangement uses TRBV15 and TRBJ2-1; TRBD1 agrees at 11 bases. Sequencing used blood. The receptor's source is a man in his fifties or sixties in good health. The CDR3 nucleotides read TGTGCCACCAGCAGAGGGACAGGGGGCGGAATAGACAATGAGCAGTTCTTC. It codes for CATSRGTGGGIDNEQFF. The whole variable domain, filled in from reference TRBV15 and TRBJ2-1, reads DAMVIQNPRYQVTQFGKPVTLSCSQTLNHNVMYWYQQKSSQAPKLLFHYYDKDFNNEADTPDNFQSRRPNTSFCFLDIRSPGLGDTAMYLCATSRGTGGGIDNEQFFGPGTRLTVL.